The rows below give T cell receptor beta chains drawn from one sample of a study of lymphopenia after photon versus proton radiotherapy. Produced via immunoSEQ multiplex PCR; TCRdb's table is partial and in-frame only. The sample records approximately 150,000 clones, around 85% being singletons. Here the sequenced sample was peripheral blood, taken from a patient treated with photon-based radiotherapy. Receptors originate from a man in his fifties or sixties with gastric cancer. CDR3s include the opening cysteine and the closing phenylalanine or tryptophan. Fields, in order: clone size, D gene, V gene, J gene, CDR3 DNA, CDR3 protein. The D gene is left open where the match is weak. Only some rows state a clone size, as once, few, many or a class for expanded clones.

clone size: once; D gene: TRBD1; V gene: TRBV5-4; J gene: TRBJ2-1; CDR3 DNA: TGTGCCAGCAGCTCGCAGACAGGGGACTACAATGAGCAGTTCTTC; CDR3 protein: CASSSQTGDYNEQFF
clone size: NA; D gene: TRBD1; V gene: TRBV7-2; J gene: TRBJ2-1; CDR3 DNA: TGTGCCAGCAGCTCGAGACAGGGCAACAATGAGCAGTTCTTC; CDR3 protein: CASSSRQGNNEQFF
clone size: NA; D gene: NA; V gene: TRBV29-1; J gene: TRBJ2-2; CDR3 DNA: TGCAGCGTTGAATACCCTCTACGAGCCGGGGAGCTGTTTTTT; CDR3 protein: CSVEYPLRAGELFF
clone size: once; D gene: TRBD1; V gene: TRBV10-1; J gene: TRBJ1-2; CDR3 DNA: TGCGCCAGCAGTGACACCGGGACAGGGATTCGTGGCTACACCTTC; CDR3 protein: CASSDTGTGIRGYTF
clone size: NA; D gene: TRBD2; V gene: TRBV6-6; J gene: TRBJ2-7; CDR3 DNA: TGTGCCAGCAGTCGCGGACTAGCGGGAATATACGAGCAGTACTTC; CDR3 protein: CASSRGLAGIYEQYF
clone size: NA; D gene: TRBD1; V gene: TRBV5-1; J gene: TRBJ1-2; CDR3 DNA: TGCGCCAGCAGCGCGGGGACAGTGGGGCTGGGTGATGGCTACACCTTC; CDR3 protein: CASSAGTVGLGDGYTF
clone size: once; D gene: TRBD2; V gene: TRBV7-9; J gene: TRBJ2-2; CDR3 DNA: TGTGCCAGCAGCTACCCTAGCGGGAGGGCGAACACCGGGGAGCTGTTTTTT; CDR3 protein: CASSYPSGRANTGELFF
clone size: NA; D gene: NA; V gene: TRBV11-2; J gene: TRBJ2-7; CDR3 DNA: TGTGCCAGCAGCGATAGGAGGTTTGGCGCCTCCTACGAGCAGTACTTC; CDR3 protein: CASSDRRFGASYEQYF
clone size: once; D gene: TRBD2; V gene: TRBV11-1; J gene: TRBJ2-1; CDR3 DNA: TGTGCCAGCAGCTCTATGACTAGCGGGAGGGGACCCTACAATGAGCAGTTCTTC; CDR3 protein: CASSSMTSGRGPYNEQFF
clone size: NA; D gene: TRBD2; V gene: TRBV5-4; J gene: TRBJ2-2; CDR3 DNA: TGTGCCAGCAGCATTAGCGGGAGGGGAACCGGGGAGCTGTTTTTT; CDR3 protein: CASSISGRGTGELFF
clone size: NA; D gene: NA; V gene: TRBV6-5; J gene: TRBJ2-7; CDR3 DNA: TGTGCCAGCACCCGAGGCCGGGGTGGCGAGCAGTACTTC; CDR3 protein: CASTRGRGGEQYF
clone size: NA; D gene: NA; V gene: TRBV5-1; J gene: TRBJ2-2; CDR3 DNA: TGCGCCAGCAGCTCCGGAGGCTCCGTGTACACCGGGGAGCTGTTTTTT; CDR3 protein: CASSSGGSVYTGELFF
clone size: NA; D gene: NA; V gene: TRBV7-2; J gene: TRBJ1-1; CDR3 DNA: TGTGCCAGCAGCTTAGTGGGAGACCCCAGGGGAGCTTTCTTT; CDR3 protein: CASSLVGDPRGAFF
clone size: NA; D gene: NA; V gene: TRBV5-1; J gene: TRBJ2-3; CDR3 DNA: TGCGCCAGCAGCTTGGGGCGGAGCACAGATACGCAGTATTTT; CDR3 protein: CASSLGRSTDTQYF
clone size: NA; D gene: NA; V gene: TRBV15; J gene: TRBJ1-4; CDR3 DNA: TGTGCCACCAGCAGAGATCGGGGGTTCAATGAAAAACTGTTTTTT; CDR3 protein: CATSRDRGFNEKLFF
clone size: NA; D gene: NA; V gene: TRBV21-1; J gene: TRBJ1-3; CDR3 DNA: TGTGCCAGAATACAACCTTTACGGACAGCCGAGACCTCTGGAAACACCATATATTTT; CDR3 protein: CARIQPLRTAETSGNTIYF
clone size: NA; D gene: NA; V gene: TRBV15; J gene: TRBJ1-5; CDR3 DNA: TGTGCCACCAGCTTAGACGGTTCTCCCCAGCATTTT; CDR3 protein: CATSLDGSPQHF
clone size: NA; D gene: TRBD2; V gene: TRBV5-4; J gene: TRBJ2-1; CDR3 DNA: TGTGCCAGCAGCTTGCTAGCGGGAGTCGCCAATGAGCAGTTCTTC; CDR3 protein: CASSLLAGVANEQFF